The T cell receptor (beta chain) described here comes from a study of cytomegalovirus exposure and HLA in healthy donors. General study points: A cluster of highly shared sequence variants was likely a sequencing artifact. An analysis was carried out later, and it reportedly showed fewer N-insertions in an Asian-associated ancestry cluster than the approximately 610-donor mean. It was only CMV serostatus that was available as immune exposure information.

V lost 8 bases, J lost 2 bases, and 19 bases lay in between. The CDR3 is 15 amino acids. Germline CDR1 reads MNHEY; CDR2 reads SMNVEV (reference sequence). This clone was seen a few times. The antigen is unknown. The PCR employed 60 Vbeta primers together with 13 Jbeta primers. Measured with immunoSEQ multiplex PCR; TCRdb has only the in-frame clones, and not every one. The data show 120,000 or so clones, 75% to 90% seen once. The TCR comes from a man aged 35-49 years in good health and CMV-seronegative. The rearrangement links TRBV27 to TRBJ2-7, with D possibly being TRBD1 (7 bases). The sequencing input was PBMCs. DNA for the CDR3: TGTGCCAGCCATCCCCGGGGGACAGTACCCTACGAGCAGTACTTC. Encoded protein: CASHPRGTVPYEQYF.